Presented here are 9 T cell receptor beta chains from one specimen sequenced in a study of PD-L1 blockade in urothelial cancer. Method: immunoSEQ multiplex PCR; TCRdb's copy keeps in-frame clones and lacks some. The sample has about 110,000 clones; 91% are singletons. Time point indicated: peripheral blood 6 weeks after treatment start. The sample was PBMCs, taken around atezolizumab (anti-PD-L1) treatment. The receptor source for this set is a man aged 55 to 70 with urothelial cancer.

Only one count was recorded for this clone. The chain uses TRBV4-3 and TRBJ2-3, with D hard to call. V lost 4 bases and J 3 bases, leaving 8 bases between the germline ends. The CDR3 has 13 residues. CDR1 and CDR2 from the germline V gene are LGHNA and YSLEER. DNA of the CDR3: TGCGCCAGCAGCCCGTCCAGAACAGATACGCAGTATTTT. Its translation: CASSPSRTDTQYF.

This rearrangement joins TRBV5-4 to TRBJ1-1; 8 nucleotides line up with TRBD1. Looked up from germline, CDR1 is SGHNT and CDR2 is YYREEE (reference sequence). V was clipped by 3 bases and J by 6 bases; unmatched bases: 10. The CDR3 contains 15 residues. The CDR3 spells CASSSDLLTGAEAFF. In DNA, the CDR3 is TGTGCCAGCAGCTCCGATCTCCTGACAGGGGCTGAAGCTTTCTTT.

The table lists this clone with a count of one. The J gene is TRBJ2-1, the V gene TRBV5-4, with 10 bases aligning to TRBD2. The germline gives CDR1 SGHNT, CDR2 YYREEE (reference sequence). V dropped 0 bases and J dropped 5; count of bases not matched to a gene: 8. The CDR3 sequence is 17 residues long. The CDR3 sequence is CASSLAPSGGTDNEQFF. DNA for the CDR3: TGTGCCAGCAGCTTGGCTCCTAGCGGGGGAACAGACAATGAGCAGTTCTTC.

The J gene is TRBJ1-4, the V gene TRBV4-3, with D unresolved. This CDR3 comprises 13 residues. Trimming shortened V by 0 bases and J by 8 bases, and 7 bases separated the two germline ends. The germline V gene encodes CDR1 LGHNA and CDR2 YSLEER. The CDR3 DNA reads TGCGCCAGCAGCCAAGATAGGAGGGAAAAACTGTTTTTT. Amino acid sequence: CASSQDRREKLFF.

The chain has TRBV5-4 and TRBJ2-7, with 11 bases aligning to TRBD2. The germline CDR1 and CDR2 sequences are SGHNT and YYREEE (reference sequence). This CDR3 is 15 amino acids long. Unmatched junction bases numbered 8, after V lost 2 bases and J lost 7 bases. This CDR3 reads CASSFASGGYSEQYF. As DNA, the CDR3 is TGTGCCAGCAGCTTCGCTAGCGGGGGGTACTCAGAGCAGTACTTC.

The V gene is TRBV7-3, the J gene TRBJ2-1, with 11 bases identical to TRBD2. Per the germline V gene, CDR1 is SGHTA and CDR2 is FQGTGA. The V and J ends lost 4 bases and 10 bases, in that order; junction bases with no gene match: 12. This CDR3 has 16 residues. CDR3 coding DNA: TGTGCCAGCAGCTCCAACGGACTAGCGGGCGAGGACGAGCAGTTCTTC. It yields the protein CASSSNGLAGEDEQFF.

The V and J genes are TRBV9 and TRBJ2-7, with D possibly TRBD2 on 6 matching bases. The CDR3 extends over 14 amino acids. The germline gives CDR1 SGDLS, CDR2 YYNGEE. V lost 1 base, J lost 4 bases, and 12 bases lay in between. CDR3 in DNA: TGTGCCAGCAGCGTACTCGAGCGGGCTTACGAGCAGTACTTC. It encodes CASSVLERAYEQYF. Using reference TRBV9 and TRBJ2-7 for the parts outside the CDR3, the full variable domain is DSGVTQTPKHLITATGQRVTLRCSPRSGDLSVYWYQQSLDQGLQFLIQYYNGEERAKGNILERFSAQQFPDLHSELNLSSLELGDSALYFCASSVLERAYEQYFGPGTRLTVT.

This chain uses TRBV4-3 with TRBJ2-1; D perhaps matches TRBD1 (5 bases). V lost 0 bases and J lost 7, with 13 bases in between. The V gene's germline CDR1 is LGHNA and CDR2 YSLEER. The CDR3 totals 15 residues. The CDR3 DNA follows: TGCGCCAGCAGCCAAGACGCCTGGGGCGGAAATGAGCAGTTCTTC. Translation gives CASSQDAWGGNEQFF.

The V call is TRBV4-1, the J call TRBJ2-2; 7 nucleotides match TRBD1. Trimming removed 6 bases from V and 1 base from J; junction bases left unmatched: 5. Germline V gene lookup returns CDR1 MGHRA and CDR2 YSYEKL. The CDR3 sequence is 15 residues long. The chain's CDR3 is CASRGNRGNTGELFF. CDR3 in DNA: TGCGCCAGCAGAGGGAACAGGGGGAACACCGGGGAGCTGTTTTTT.